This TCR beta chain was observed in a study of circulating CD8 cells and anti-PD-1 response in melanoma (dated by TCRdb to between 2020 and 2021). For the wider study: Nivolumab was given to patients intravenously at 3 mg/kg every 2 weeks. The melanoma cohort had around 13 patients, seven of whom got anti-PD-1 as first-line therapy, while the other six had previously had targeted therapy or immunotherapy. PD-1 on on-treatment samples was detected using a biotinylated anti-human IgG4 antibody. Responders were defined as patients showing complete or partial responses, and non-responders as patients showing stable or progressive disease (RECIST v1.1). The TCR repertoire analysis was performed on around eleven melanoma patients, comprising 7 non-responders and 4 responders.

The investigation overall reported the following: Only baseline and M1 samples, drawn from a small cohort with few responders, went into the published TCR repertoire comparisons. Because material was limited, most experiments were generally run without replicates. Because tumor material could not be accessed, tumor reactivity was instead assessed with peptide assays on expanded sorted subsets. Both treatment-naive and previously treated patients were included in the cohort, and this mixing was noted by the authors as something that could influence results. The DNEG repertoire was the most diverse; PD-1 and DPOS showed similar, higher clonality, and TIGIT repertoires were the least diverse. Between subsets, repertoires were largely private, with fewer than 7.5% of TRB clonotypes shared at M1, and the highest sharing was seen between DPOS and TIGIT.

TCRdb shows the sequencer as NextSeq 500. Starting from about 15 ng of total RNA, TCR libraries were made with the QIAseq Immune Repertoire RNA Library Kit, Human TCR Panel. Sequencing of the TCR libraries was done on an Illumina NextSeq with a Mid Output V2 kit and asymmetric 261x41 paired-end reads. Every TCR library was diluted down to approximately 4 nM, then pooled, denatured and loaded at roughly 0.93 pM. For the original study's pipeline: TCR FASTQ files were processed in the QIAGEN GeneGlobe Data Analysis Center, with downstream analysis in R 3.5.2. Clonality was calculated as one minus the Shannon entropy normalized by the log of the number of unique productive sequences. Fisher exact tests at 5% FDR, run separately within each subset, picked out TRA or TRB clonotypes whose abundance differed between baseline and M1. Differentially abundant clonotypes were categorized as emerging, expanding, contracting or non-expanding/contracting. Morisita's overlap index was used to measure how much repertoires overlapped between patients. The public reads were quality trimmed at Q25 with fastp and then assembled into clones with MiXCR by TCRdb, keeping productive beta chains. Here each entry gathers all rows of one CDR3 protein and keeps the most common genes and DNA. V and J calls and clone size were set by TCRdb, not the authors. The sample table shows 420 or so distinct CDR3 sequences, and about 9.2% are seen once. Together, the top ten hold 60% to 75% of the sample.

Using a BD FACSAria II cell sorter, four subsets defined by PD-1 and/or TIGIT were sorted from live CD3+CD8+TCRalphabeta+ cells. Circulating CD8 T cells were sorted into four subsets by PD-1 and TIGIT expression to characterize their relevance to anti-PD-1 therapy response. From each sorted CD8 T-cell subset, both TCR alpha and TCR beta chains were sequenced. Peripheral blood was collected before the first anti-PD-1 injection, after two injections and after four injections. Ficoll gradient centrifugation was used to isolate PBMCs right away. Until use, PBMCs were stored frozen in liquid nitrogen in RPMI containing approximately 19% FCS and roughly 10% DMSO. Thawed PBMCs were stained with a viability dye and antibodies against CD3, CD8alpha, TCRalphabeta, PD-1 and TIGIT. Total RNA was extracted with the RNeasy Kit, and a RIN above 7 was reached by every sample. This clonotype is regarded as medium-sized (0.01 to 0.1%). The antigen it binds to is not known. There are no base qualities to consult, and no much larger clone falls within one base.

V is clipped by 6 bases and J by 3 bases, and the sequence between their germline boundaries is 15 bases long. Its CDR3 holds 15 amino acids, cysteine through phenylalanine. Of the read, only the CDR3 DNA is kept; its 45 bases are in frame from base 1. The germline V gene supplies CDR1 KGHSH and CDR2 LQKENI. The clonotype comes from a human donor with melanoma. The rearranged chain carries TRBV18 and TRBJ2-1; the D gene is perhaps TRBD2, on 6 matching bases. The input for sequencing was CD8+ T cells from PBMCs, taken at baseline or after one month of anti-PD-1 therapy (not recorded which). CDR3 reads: CASSLGGGNYNEQFF. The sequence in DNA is TGTGCCAGCTCCCTGGGGGGAGGCAACTACAATGAGCAGTTCTTC.